A selection of T cell receptor beta chains follows, all from one sample in a study of CD8+ T cells in alopecia areata. TCRdb's copy holds only in-frame clones and misses some; the assay was immunoSEQ multiplex PCR. The data show 150,000 to 200,000 clones, roughly 63% seen once. This specimen consisted of CD4+ T cells sorted from blood, obtained at week 0. Source of these receptors: a human donor with alopecia areata. Each CDR3 is given with its conserved first and last residue. A D gene is named only where the DNA matches it firmly. The listing skips clone size in some rows; elsewhere it reads once, few, many or a size class.

V gene	D gene	J gene	clone size	CDR3 protein	CDR3 DNA
TRBV30	.	TRBJ1-5	.	CAWSRVSNQPQHF	TGTGCCTGGAGCAGAGTTAGCAATCAGCCCCAGCATTTT
TRBV4-1	.	TRBJ1-6	.	CASSQDRVSPLHF	TGCGCCAGCAGCCAAGATCGGGTTTCACCCCTCCACTTT
TRBV29-1	TRBD1	TRBJ2-7	.	CSVSGTGDGREQYF	TGCAGCGTTAGCGGGACAGGGGATGGTCGCGAGCAGTACTTC
TRBV29-1	.	TRBJ1-2	.	CSAGDIVDGYTF	TGCAGCGCAGGGGATATCGTTGATGGCTACACCTTC
TRBV18	.	TRBJ2-1	once	CASSFSEQWEQFF	TGTGCCAGCTCATTCTCGGAGCAATGGGAGCAGTTCTTC
TRBV7-9	.	TRBJ1-1	.	CASSLGVFKNTEAFF	TGTGCCAGCAGCTTAGGGGTCTTTAAGAACACTGAAGCTTTCTTT
TRBV29-1	TRBD1	TRBJ1-1	.	CSVVGQWNTEAFF	TGCAGCGTTGTGGGACAGTGGAACACTGAAGCTTTCTTT
TRBV5-6	.	TRBJ2-7	.	CASSFDRRSYEQYF	TGTGCCAGCAGCTTCGACAGGCGCTCCTACGAGCAGTACTTC
TRBV29-1	.	TRBJ1-4	.	CSVVVTNEKLFF	TGCAGCGTTGTGGTCACTAATGAAAAACTGTTTTTT
TRBV29-1	.	TRBJ1-2	.	CSVIVGYGYTF	TGCAGCGTTATTGTGGGATATGGCTACACCTTC
TRBV4-3	TRBD2	TRBJ2-3	few	CASSQEGSSGGPNTQYF	TGCGCCAGCAGCCAAGAAGGGTCTAGCGGGGGCCCAAATACGCAGTATTTT
TRBV29-1	.	TRBJ2-4	.	CSVGTAKNIQYF	TGCAGCGTTGGGACAGCCAAAAACATTCAGTACTTC
TRBV4-1	.	TRBJ2-3	.	CASSDVLTSRTDTQYF	TGCGCCAGCAGCGACGTACTGACTAGTAGGACAGATACGCAGTATTTT
TRBV28	.	TRBJ2-1	few	CASKQGSYNEQFF	TGTGCCAGCAAACAGGGCTCCTACAATGAGCAGTTCTTC
TRBV27	TRBD2	TRBJ2-5	.	CASSPYRGGLEETQYF	TGTGCCAGCAGTCCTTATAGGGGAGGACTAGAAGAGACCCAGTACTTC
TRBV28	.	TRBJ2-3	once	CASSLPRGDTQYF	TGTGCCAGCAGTTTACCGAGGGGAGATACGCAGTATTTT
TRBV7-2	TRBD2	TRBJ2-7	.	CASSLATSGGTPYEQYF	TGTGCCAGCAGCTTAGCGACTAGCGGGGGGACCCCCTACGAGCAGTACTTC
TRBV18	.	TRBJ1-6	.	CASSPQGSNSPLHF	TGTGCCAGCTCACCACAGGGCTCTAATTCACCCCTCCACTTT
TRBV30	.	TRBJ1-6	few	CAWSSGRGNSPLHF	TGTGCCTGGAGTTCAGGCAGGGGAAATTCACCCCTCCACTTT
TRBV29-1	.	TRBJ1-1	.	CSVIRQGLGGGTEAFF	TGCAGCGTTATACGGCAGGGACTAGGAGGCGGCACTGAAGCTTTCTTT
TRBV13	.	TRBJ1-6	.	CASSPRLKDSPLHF	TGTGCCAGCAGCCCGCGGCTGAAGGATTCACCCCTCCACTTT
TRBV27	TRBD1	TRBJ2-7	.	CASSLATGSVYEQYF	TGTGCCAGCAGTTTGGCGACAGGGTCTGTGTACGAGCAGTACTTC
TRBV29-1	.	TRBJ1-1	few	CSVGGFEAFF	TGCAGCGTTGGAGGGTTTGAAGCTTTCTTT
TRBV2	.	TRBJ2-3	.	CASIVTDTQYF	TGTGCCAGCATAGTCACAGATACGCAGTATTTT
TRBV29-1	TRBD2	TRBJ2-3	.	CSSSGTSGGVALADTQYF	TGCAGCAGCTCCGGGACTAGCGGGGGTGTCGCTCTGGCAGATACGCAGTATTTT
TRBV5-1	.	TRBJ2-2	few	CASSVNTGELFF	TGCGCCAGCAGCGTGAACACCGGGGAGCTGTTTTTT
TRBV14	.	TRBJ2-7	.	CASSRTGDLDWRYF	TGTGCCAGCAGCCGAACCGGGGACCTGGATTGGCGGTACTTC
TRBV7-2	TRBD1	TRBJ1-1	few	CASSLDNRGTEAFF	TGTGCCAGCAGCTTAGATAACAGGGGCACTGAAGCTTTCTTT
TRBV29-1	.	TRBJ2-4	few	CSVMGDSNIQYF	TGCAGCGTCATGGGGGATTCAAACATTCAGTACTTC
TRBV5-1	.	TRBJ2-4	.	CASSLGNRMTKNIQYF	TGCGCCAGCAGCTTAGGTAACAGGATGACTAAAAACATTCAGTACTTC
TRBV19	.	TRBJ2-7	.	CASSPRDPGHRYEQYF	TGTGCCAGTAGCCCCCGAGATCCGGGACATCGTTACGAGCAGTACTTC
TRBV6-5	.	TRBJ2-1	few	CASTSGSRNDNEQFF	TGTGCCAGCACCTCCGGGTCCCGAAACGACAATGAGCAGTTCTTC
TRBV10-3	TRBD2	TRBJ2-1	.	CAITPERGFGEQFF	TGTGCCATCACTCCCGAGCGGGGATTCGGTGAGCAGTTCTTC
TRBV27	.	TRBJ1-5	.	CASGPRGTSGDYSNQPQHF	TGTGCCAGCGGCCCGAGGGGCACGTCGGGAGATTATAGCAATCAGCCCCAGCATTTT
TRBV29-1	TRBD1	TRBJ2-7	.	CSVGQGDYEQYF	TGCAGCGTTGGACAGGGGGATTACGAGCAGTACTTC
TRBV9	.	TRBJ1-2	.	CASRRGGLGYTF	TGTGCCAGCAGGAGGGGAGGGCTCGGCTACACCTTC
TRBV5-8	TRBD1	TRBJ1-5	.	CASSLGQGMGNQPQHF	TGTGCCAGCAGCTTGGGACAGGGGATGGGAAATCAGCCCCAGCATTTT
TRBV6-5	.	TRBJ2-4	few	CASSRQGSRGNIQYF	TGTGCCAGCAGTCGGCAAGGGAGTAGGGGAAACATTCAGTACTTC
TRBV20-1	.	TRBJ2-1	few	CSASPDLEQFF	TGCAGTGCCTCACCGGACCTAGAGCAGTTCTTC
TRBV5-1	TRBD2	TRBJ2-7	.	CASSSGTSFHEQYF	TGCGCCAGCAGCTCCGGGACTAGCTTCCACGAGCAGTACTTC
TRBV5-1	.	TRBJ1-2	.	CASSNPSRDTTHGYTF	TGCGCCAGCAGCAACCCTTCCCGGGACACGACCCATGGCTACACCTTC
TRBV5-1	.	TRBJ2-3	.	CASSLRSLGTDTQYF	TGCGCCAGCAGCCTCAGGAGTTTGGGCACAGATACGCAGTATTTT
TRBV30	TRBD1	TRBJ2-5	.	CAWSPTGGTGAETQYF	TGTGCCTGGAGTCCGACGGGGGGGACAGGGGCAGAGACCCAGTACTTC
TRBV30	TRBD1	TRBJ1-4	.	CAGDRGGEKLFF	TGTGCCGGTGACAGGGGTGGAGAAAAACTGTTTTTT
TRBV11-2	.	TRBJ2-7	once	CASSLAPYEQYF	TGTGCCAGCAGCTTAGCGCCCTACGAGCAGTACTTC
TRBV29-1	.	TRBJ1-5	.	CSVGPDRNNQPQHF	TGCAGCGTTGGTCCGGACAGAAACAATCAGCCCCAGCATTTT
TRBV29-1	.	TRBJ2-1	.	CSVEGRTGDEQFF	TGCAGCGTTGAAGGTAGAACTGGCGATGAGCAGTTCTTC
TRBV10-3	TRBD1	TRBJ1-2	few	CAISEWGQGDYTF	TGTGCCATCAGTGAGTGGGGACAGGGGGACTACACCTTC
TRBV6-6	TRBD1	TRBJ1-5	.	CASRGTGRVDQPQHF	TGTGCCAGCAGAGGGACAGGGCGGGTTGACCAGCCCCAGCATTTT